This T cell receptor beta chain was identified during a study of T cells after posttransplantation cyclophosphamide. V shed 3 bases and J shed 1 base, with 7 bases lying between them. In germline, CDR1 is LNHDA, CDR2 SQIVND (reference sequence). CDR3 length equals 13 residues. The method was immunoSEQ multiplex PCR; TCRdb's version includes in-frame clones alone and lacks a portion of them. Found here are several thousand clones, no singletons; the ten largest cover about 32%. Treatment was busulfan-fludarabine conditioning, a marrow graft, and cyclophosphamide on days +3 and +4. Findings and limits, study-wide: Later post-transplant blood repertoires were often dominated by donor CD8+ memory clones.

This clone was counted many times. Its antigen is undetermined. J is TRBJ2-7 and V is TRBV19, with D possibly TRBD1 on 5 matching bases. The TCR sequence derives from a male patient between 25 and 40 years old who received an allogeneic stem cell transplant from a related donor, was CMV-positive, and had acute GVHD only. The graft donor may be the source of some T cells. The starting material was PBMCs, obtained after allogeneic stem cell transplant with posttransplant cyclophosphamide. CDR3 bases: TGTGCCAGTAGTATTACAGGTTCCTACGAGCAGTACTTC. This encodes CASSITGSYEQYF.